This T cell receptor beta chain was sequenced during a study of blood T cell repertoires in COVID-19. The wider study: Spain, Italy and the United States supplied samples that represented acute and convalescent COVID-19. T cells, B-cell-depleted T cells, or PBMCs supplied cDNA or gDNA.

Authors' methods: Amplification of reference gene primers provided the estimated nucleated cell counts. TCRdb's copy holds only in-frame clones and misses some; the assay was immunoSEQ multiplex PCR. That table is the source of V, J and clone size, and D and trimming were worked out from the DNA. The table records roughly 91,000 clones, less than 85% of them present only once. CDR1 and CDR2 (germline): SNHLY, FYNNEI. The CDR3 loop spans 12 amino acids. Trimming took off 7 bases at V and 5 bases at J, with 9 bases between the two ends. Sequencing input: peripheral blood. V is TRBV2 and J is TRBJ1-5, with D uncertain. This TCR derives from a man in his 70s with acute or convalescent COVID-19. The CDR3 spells CASNKEDQPQHF. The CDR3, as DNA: TGTGCCAGCAACAAGGAGGATCAGCCCCAGCATTTT. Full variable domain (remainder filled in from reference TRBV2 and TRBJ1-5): EPEVTQTPSHQVTQMGQEVILRCVPISNHLYFYWYRQILGQKVEFLVSFYNNEISEKSEIFDDQFSVERPDGSNFTLKIRSTKLEDSAMYFCASNKEDQPQHFGDGTRLSIL.